These 12 T cell receptor beta chains were sequenced from one sample in a study of CD4 T cells in relation to SARS-CoV-2 and coronaviruses. Data came from immunoSEQ multiplex PCR; TCRdb stores just in-frame clones and leaves some out. The table shows some 23,000 clones, with over 70% occurring only once. No antigen has been identified for these receptors. CD4+ T cells from unexposed donors were obtained before the COVID-19 pandemic (2011-2018). The cells were cultured for 10 days before CD4+ T cells were isolated. Sequencing was performed on CD4+ T cells from PBMCs, cultured in vitro. These receptors were collected from a human donor in good health.

The chain employs TRBV10-2 and TRBJ2-1, with 10 bases aligning to TRBD1. The CDR3 consists of 14 residues. Per germline, CDR1 WSHSY and CDR2 SAAADI. V shed 6 bases and J 6 bases; nucleotides not matched to a gene: 5. This CDR3 is CASRPTGGSNEQFF. The CDR3, as DNA: TGCGCCAGCAGGCCGACAGGGGGCTCCAATGAGCAGTTCTTC.

This chain uses TRBV9 with TRBJ1-2; D may be TRBD1 (6 bases). Germline loops: CDR1 SGDLS, CDR2 YYNGEE. Deletions cut 1 base from V and 4 bases from J, with 14 bases between. The CDR3 consists of 15 residues. The CDR3 region is CASSVLRGAGYGYTF. The CDR3 DNA reads as TGTGCCAGCAGCGTATTGAGGGGGGCGGGCTATGGCTACACCTTC.

V usage is TRBV7-3 and J usage is TRBJ2-2; the match to TRBD2 covers 13 bases. Germline CDR1 reads SGHTA; CDR2 reads FQGTGA. The ends lost 3 bases at V and 4 bases at J; junction bases unmatched: 5. The CDR3 has 17 residues. The CDR3 sequence: CASSFWTSGSGTGELFF. CDR3 bases: TGTGCCAGCAGCTTCTGGACTAGCGGGAGTGGCACCGGGGAGCTGTTTTTT.

The genes are TRBV11-3 and TRBJ2-1; 7 nucleotides line up with TRBD2. This CDR3 contains 17 residues. V gave up 0 bases and J gave up 5 bases; unmatched junction bases: 10. Germline-derived CDR1 and CDR2 are SGHNT and YENEEA. The CDR3 bases are TGTGCCAGCAGCTTAGAGGGTGGCGGGAGACCAAACAATGAGCAGTTCTTC. This encodes CASSLEGGGRPNNEQFF.

CDR3 loop: CAWSVNQGRNSPLHF. CDR3 in DNA: TGTGCCTGGAGTGTTAATCAGGGCCGAAATTCACCCCTCCACTTT. The rearrangement uses TRBV30 and TRBJ1-6, with a weak D call TRBD1 (5 bases). Trimming removed 0 bases from V and 7 bases from J, with 13 bases in between. The CDR3 sequence is 15 residues long. The germline CDR1 and CDR2 sequences are GTSNPN and SVGIG (reference sequence).

The chain recombines TRBV7-2 with TRBJ2-1; D perhaps matches TRBD2 (6 bases). The length of the CDR3 is 15 residues. Germline V gives CDR1 SGHTA, CDR2 FQGNSA. V lost 1 base to trimming and J lost 4 bases, with 11 bases between them. Here the CDR3 reads CASSLEAGFYNEQFF. CDR3 in DNA: TGTGCCAGCAGCTTAGAAGCGGGTTTTTACAATGAGCAGTTCTTC.

The rearrangement links TRBV30 to TRBJ2-3; D is possibly TRBD2 (6 bases). Germline V gene data show CDR1 as GTSNPN and CDR2 as SVGIG (reference sequence). This CDR3 region has 14 residues. V lost 5 bases and J 6 bases, leaving 18 bases between the germline ends. The CDR3 protein is CAWQRDSVGDTQYF. In DNA form, the CDR3 reads TGTGCCTGGCAGAGGGACTCCGTAGGCGATACGCAGTATTTT.

The chain carries TRBV4-1 and TRBJ2-3; D might be TRBD1 or TRBD2, each matching 5 bases. This CDR3 is built from 12 residues. In germline, CDR1 is MGHRA, CDR2 YSYEKL. Deletions cut 5 bases from V and 7 bases from J, with 10 bases between. The CDR3 bases are TGCGCCAGCAGCGTACGGGACCATACGCAGTATTTT. Amino acids: CASSVRDHTQYF.

The V call is TRBV7-2, the J call TRBJ2-7; D remains ambiguous. V was pared by 1 base and J by 1 base, with 8 bases between. Germline CDR1 and CDR2: SGHTA and FQGNSA. This CDR3 is 14 amino acids long. The CDR3 DNA reads TGTGCCAGCAGCTTAGGGGTCCAATCCTACGAGCAGTACTTC. Encoded protein: CASSLGVQSYEQYF.

The CDR3 protein is CASSPGQPYEQYF. The DNA for the CDR3 is TGTGCCAGCAGCCCCGGACAGCCCTACGAGCAGTACTTC. V usage is TRBV6-5 and J usage is TRBJ2-7; possible D gene TRBD1, 6 bases. Germline V gene data show CDR1 as MNHEY and CDR2 as SVGAGI. This CDR3 is 13 amino acids long. V was pared by 6 bases and J by 2 bases, with 11 bases between.

The chain links TRBV29-1 to TRBJ1-2, with D maybe TRBD1 (6 bases). V was trimmed by 0 bases and J by 8 bases, leaving 13 bases between them. This CDR3 is built from 13 residues. Germline CDR1 reads SQVTM; CDR2 reads ANQGSEA. The DNA of the CDR3 is TGCAGCGTTGAAGATCATGGGGGGCGCGGCTACACCTTC. Its translation: CSVEDHGGRGYTF.

V usage is TRBV6-5 and J usage is TRBJ1-1; D gene unclear. CDR3 size: 13 residues. Per the germline V gene, CDR1 is MNHEY and CDR2 is SVGAGI. The CDR3 here is CAMFSGRTFEAFF. In DNA, the CDR3 is TGTGCAATGTTCTCAGGCCGAACCTTTGAAGCTTTCTTT.